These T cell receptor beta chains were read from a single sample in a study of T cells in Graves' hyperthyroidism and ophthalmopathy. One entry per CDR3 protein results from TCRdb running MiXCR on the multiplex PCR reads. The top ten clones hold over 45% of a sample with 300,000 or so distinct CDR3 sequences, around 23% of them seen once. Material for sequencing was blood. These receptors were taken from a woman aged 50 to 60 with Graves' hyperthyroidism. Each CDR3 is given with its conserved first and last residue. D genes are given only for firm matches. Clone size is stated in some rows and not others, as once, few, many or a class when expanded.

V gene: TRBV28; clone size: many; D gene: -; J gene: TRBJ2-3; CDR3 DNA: TGTGCCAGCAGACAAAGGGCCCTAAGAACGCAGTATTTT; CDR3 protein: CASRQRALRTQYF
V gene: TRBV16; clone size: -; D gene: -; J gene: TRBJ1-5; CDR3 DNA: TGTGCCAGCAGCCAGTCATACGGGAATCAGCCCCAGCATTTT; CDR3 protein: CASSQSYGNQPQHF
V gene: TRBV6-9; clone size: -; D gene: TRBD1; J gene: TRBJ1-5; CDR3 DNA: TGTGCCAGCAGTTTAGACAGGGACAATCAGCCCCAGCATTTT; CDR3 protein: CASSLDRDNQPQHF
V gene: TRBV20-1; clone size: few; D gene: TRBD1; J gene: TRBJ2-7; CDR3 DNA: TGCAGTGCTCAACCGGGACAGGCCTACGAGCAGTACTTC; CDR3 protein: CSAQPGQAYEQYF
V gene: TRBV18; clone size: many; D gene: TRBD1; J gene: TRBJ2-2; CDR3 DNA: TGTGCCAGCTCACCGGCGGGACAGGGGAACACCGGGGAGCTGTTTTTT; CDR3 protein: CASSPAGQGNTGELFF
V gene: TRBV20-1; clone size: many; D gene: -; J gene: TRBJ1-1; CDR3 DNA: TGCAGTGCTGCTCGGGACCCAAAAGCTTTCTTT; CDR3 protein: CSAARDPKAFF
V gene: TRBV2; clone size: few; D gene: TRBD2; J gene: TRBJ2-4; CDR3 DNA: TGTGCCAGCAGCATCCTCATCCCGGGACTAGCGGGGGGGAACGCCGACGTAGCCAAAAACATTCAGTACTTC; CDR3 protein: CASSILIPGLAGGNADVAKNIQYF
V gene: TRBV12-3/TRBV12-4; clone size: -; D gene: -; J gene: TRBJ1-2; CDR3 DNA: TGTGCCAGCAGTTTGACAAGTTACTATGGCTACACCTTC; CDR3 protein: CASSLTSYYGYTF
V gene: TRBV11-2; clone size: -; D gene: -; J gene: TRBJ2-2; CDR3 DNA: TGTGCCAGCAGGCCCCTAGCAGGGAACACCGGGGAGCTGTTTTTT; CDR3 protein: CASRPLAGNTGELFF
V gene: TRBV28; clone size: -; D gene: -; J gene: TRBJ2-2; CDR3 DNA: TGTGCCAGCAGTTTAAAACCCAGTGGCACCGGGGAGCTGTTTTTT; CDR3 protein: CASSLKPSGTGELFF
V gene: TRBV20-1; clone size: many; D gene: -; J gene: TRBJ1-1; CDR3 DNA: TGCAGTGCCCTTAGGGCCATGAACACTGAAGCTTTCTTT; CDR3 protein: CSALRAMNTEAFF
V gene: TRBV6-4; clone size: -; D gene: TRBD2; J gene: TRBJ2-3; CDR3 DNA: TGTGCCAGCAGTGAGCAGCGGGAGACAGATACGCAGTATTTT; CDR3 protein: CASSEQRETDTQYF
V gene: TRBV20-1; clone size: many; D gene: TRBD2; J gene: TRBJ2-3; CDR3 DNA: TGCAGTGCTAGTCCTGGCGGGGGGGCGTCAGATACGCAGTATTTT; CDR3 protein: CSASPGGGASDTQYF
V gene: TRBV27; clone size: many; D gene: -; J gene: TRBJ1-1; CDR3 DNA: TGTGCCAGCAGTTTTTGGCAGAACACTGAAGCTTTCTTT; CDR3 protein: CASSFWQNTEAFF
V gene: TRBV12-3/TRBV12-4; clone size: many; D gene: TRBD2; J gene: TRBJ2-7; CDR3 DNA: TGTGCCAGCAGTTTCCGGGGGACTAGCGGGAGGTACAACGAGCAGTACTTC; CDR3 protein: CASSFRGTSGRYNEQYF
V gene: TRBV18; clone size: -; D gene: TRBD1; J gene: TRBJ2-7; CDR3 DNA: TGTGCCAGCTCACCTATTCCGGGACCGCGGACAGGGGTTTCCTACGAGCAGTACTTC; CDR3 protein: CASSPIPGPRTGVSYEQYF
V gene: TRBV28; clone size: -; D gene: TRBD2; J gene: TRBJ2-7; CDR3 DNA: TGTGCCAGCAGTCTCCCGCGGGGGGGGCCTTCCTACGAGCAGTACTTC; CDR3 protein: CASSLPRGGPSYEQYF
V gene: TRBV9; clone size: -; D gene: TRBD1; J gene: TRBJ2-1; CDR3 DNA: TGTGCCAGCAGCGGAGGGGGCAGGGTAAGATACAATGAGCAGTTCTTC; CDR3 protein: CASSGGGRVRYNEQFF
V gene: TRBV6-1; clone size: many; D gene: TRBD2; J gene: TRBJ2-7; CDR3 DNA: TGTGCCAGCAGTTCCGGGACTAGCGGGAGGACTGAGCAGTACTTC; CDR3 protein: CASSSGTSGRTEQYF
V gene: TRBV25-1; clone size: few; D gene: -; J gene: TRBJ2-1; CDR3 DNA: TGTGCCAGCAGTGAAGGCTCGAGGGGCAATGAGCAGTTCTTC; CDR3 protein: CASSEGSRGNEQFF
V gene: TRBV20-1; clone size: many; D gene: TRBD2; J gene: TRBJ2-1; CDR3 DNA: TGCAGTGCTGGGCGGGGGGGGAACTTGCTTGAGCAGTTCTTC; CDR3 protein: CSAGRGGNLLEQFF
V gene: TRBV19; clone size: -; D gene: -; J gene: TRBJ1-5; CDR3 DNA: TGTGCCAGTACTCTTAGCAATCAGCCCCAGCATTTT; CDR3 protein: CASTLSNQPQHF
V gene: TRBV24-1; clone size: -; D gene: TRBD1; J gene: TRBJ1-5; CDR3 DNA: TGTGCCACCAGTGCGGCAGGGGGAAACAATCAGCCCCAGCATTTT; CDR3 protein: CATSAAGGNNQPQHF
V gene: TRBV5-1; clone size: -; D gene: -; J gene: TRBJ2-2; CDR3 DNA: TGCGCCAGCGTCGTTGGTGCGGGCCGCCCCTCGAACACCGGGGAGCTGTTTTTT; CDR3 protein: CASVVGAGRPSNTGELFF
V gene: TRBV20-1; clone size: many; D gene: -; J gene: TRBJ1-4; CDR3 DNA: TGCAGTGCTAGCCCTGGAGGGAGGGATGAAAAACTGTTTTTT; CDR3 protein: CSASPGGRDEKLFF
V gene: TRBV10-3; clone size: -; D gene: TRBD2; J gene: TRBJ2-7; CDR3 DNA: TGTGCCATCGGGGGGGGAGGTTACGAGCAGTACTTC; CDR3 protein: CAIGGGGYEQYF
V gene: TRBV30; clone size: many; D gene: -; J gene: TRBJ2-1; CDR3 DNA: TGTGCCTGGAGTTGGACTGGCAATGAGCAGTTCTTC; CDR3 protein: CAWSWTGNEQFF
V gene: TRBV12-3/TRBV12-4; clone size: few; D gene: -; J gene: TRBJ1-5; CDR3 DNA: TGTGCCAGCAGTGCCCACTTGGGGTTAGGACAGCCCCAGCATTTT; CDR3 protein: CASSAHLGLGQPQHF
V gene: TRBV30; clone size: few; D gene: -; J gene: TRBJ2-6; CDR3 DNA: TGTGCCTGGAGCGTACCCCAGTCGTCTAATAGGATCGTCCTGACTTTC; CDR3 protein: CAWSVPQSSNRIVLTF
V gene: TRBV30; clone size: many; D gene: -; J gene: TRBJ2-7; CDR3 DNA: TGTGCCTGGAGCGCGGACGGATACTACGGGCAGTACTTC; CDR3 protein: CAWSADGYYGQYF
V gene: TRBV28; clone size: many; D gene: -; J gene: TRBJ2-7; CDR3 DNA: TGTGCCAGCAGTTTGGCAGGGAGGATCTACGAGCAGTACTTC; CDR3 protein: CASSLAGRIYEQYF
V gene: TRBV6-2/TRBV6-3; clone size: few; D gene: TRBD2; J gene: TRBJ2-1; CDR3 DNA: TGTGCCAGCACTCCTAAAGGTAGAGGGATTGGACTAGCGGGGGGATTCTCCTACAGTGAGCAGTTCTTC; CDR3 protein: CASTPKGRGIGLAGGFSYSEQFF
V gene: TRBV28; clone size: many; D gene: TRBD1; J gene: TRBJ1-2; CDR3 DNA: TGTGCCAGCAAACAACCGGGACAGAACTATGGCTACACCTTC; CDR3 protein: CASKQPGQNYGYTF
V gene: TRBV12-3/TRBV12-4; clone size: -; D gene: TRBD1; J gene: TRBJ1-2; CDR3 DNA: TGTGCCAGCAGTACTAGAGGACAGGGGGTTTATGGCTACACCTTC; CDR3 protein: CASSTRGQGVYGYTF
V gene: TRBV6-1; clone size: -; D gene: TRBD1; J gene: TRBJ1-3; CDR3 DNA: TGTGCCATATCGCAGGGGGGACTTGGAAACACCATATATTTT; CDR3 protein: CAISQGGLGNTIYF
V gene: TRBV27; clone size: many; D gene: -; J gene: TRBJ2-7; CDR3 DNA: TGTGCCAGCAGTTTCCTGAGGGACCCCACTCCTTACGAGCAGTACTTC; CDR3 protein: CASSFLRDPTPYEQYF
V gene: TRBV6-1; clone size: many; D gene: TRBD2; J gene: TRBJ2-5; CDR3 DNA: TGTGCCAGCAGCGCGGCGGGGGGAGTTGAGACCCAGTACTTC; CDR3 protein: CASSAAGGVETQYF
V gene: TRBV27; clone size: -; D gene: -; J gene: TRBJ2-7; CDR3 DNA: TGTGCCAGCAGTGGAGTTGGCCACGAGCAGTACTTC; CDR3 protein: CASSGVGHEQYF
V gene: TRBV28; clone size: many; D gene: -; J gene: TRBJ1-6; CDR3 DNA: TGTGCCAGCAGTTTATTGGGAAATTCACCCCTCCACTTT; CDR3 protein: CASSLLGNSPLHF
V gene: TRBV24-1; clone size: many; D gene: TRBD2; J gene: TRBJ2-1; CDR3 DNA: TGTGCCACCAGTGATCTGGGAGGGCACAAATACAATGAGCAGTTCTTC; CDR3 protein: CATSDLGGHKYNEQFF
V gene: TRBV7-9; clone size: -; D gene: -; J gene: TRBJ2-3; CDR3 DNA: TGTGCCAGCAGCTCGGGGATCCTCTCTAGCACAGATACGCAGTATTTT; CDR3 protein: CASSSGILSSTDTQYF
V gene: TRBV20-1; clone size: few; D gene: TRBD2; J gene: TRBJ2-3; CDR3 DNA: TGCAGTGCTGGGACTAGCGGGGGTAGCACAGATACGCAGTATTTT; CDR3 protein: CSAGTSGGSTDTQYF
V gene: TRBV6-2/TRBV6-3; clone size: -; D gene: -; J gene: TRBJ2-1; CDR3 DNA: TGTGCCAGCTGGTTGGTTGGGGGGGAGCAGTTCTTC; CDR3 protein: CASWLVGGEQFF
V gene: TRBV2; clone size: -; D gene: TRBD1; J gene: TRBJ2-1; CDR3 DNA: TGTGCCAGCAGAAGATCGGGACAGGGGAACGTAAACTACAATGAGCAGTTCTTC; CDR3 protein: CASRRSGQGNVNYNEQFF
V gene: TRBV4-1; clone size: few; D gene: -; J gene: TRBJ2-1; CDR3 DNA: TGCGCCAGCAGCCAAGATCGGGGGAGGAAGCAGTTCTTC; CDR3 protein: CASSQDRGRKQFF
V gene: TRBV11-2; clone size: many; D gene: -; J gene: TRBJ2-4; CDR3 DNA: TGTGCCAGCAGCTTAGATCGTGGACTAAACATTCAGTACTTC; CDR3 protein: CASSLDRGLNIQYF
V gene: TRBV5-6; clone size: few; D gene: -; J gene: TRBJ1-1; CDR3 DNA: TGTGCCAGCAGCTTGGATCGGCGGAGCAGCCTGAACACTGAAGCTTTCTTT; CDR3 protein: CASSLDRRSSLNTEAFF
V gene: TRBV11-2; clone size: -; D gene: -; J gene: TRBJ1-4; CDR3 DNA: TGTGCCAGCAGCTTAGCCGGTAGCCAGGGGAGCGGAAAACTGTTTTTT; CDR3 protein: CASSLAGSQGSGKLFF
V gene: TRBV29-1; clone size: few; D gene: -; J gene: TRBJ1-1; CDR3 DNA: TGCAGCGTCCGGACCTCGGGGGTAACTGAAGCTTTCTTT; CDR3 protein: CSVRTSGVTEAFF
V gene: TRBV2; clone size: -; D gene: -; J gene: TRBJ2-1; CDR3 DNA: TGTGCCAGCAGTGATCCCATCGAGCAGTTCTTC; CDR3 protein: CASSDPIEQFF